What follows are 17 T cell receptor beta chains derived from one specimen sequenced in a study of shared clonotypes between healthy human individuals. This table comes from immunoSEQ multiplex PCR, and its TCRdb copy is limited to in-frame clones, with some not included. Of around 1,000,000 clones in the sample, approximately 80% are singletons; the top ten hold approximately 0.9%. Sequencing was performed on memory CD4+ T cells from PBMCs. Subset: CD45RA-negative fraction. The origin of the receptors is a man aged 18 to 30 in good health. Some clones in this sample may be carry-over from other donors' samples.

This clone has at least ten counts. The chain joins TRBV29-1 to TRBJ2-3, with a tentative D call TRBD2 (5 bases). This CDR3 is built from 14 residues. CDR1 is SQVTM and CDR2 is ANQGSEA in the germline V gene. Trimming shortened V by 1 base and J by 6 bases, and 14 bases separated the two germline ends. In DNA, the CDR3 is TGCAGCGTTGAAGGAGGCGTGGGAGCGGATACGCAGTATTTT. It is translated as CSVEGGVGADTQYF.

J is TRBJ1-5 and V is TRBV6-6, with D unresolved. The CDR3 loop spans 14 amino acids. Trimming cost V 6 bases and J 5 bases, with 14 bases left between them. Germline CDR1 is MNHNY and CDR2 is SVGAGI (reference sequence). The CDR3 DNA is TGTGCCAGCAGCCTCCTGGGAGAGGATCAGCCCCAGCATTTT. Protein: CASSLLGEDQPQHF.

The genes are TRBV2 and TRBJ2-2; 11 positions match TRBD2. Losses at the gene ends were 7 bases for V and 7 bases for J; bases not matched to a gene: 8. The CDR3 runs to 15 residues. Germline CDR1 is SNHLY and CDR2 is FYNNEI. CDR3 in amino acids: CASTEASGRYGELFF. The CDR3 region has the DNA TGTGCCAGCACGGAGGCTAGCGGGAGGTACGGGGAGCTGTTTTTT.

The chain combines TRBV4-1 with TRBJ2-5; TRBD1 matches at 9 bases. Germline V gene data show CDR1 as MGHRA and CDR2 as YSYEKL. V gave up 4 bases and J gave up 5 bases; unmatched junction bases: 8. The CDR3 contains 15 residues. CDR3 DNA sequence: TGCGCCAGCAGCCGGCCGGGACAGGGTGGGGAGACCCAGTACTTC. It translates to CASSRPGQGGETQYF.

CDR3 residues: CASSLGSLGGGKQPQHF. The CDR3 bases are TGTGCCAGCAGCTTAGGGTCGTTAGGGGGCGGTAAGCAGCCCCAGCATTTT. The V and J genes are TRBV7-8 and TRBJ1-5; 7 bases agree with TRBD1. The CDR3 has 17 residues. V lost 1 base and J lost 7; bases outside the gene matches: 13. The germline CDR1 and CDR2 sequences are SGHVS and FQNEAQ.

This rearrangement joins TRBV9 to TRBJ2-5, with TRBD1 identical over 11 bases. CDR1 is SGDLS and CDR2 is YYNGEE in the germline V gene. There are 20 residues in the CDR3. V lost 3 bases and J lost 0; bases outside the gene matches: 16. CDR3 DNA sequence: TGTGCCAGCAGCGGGGAGCCGGGGACAGGGGGGTGGCCAAACCAAGAGACCCAGTACTTC. It codes for CASSGEPGTGGWPNQETQYF.

The chain recombines TRBV20-1 with TRBJ2-3; D unresolved. Trimming left V 4 bases short and J 6 bases short, with 8 bases between. The CDR3 consists of 11 residues. The germline gives CDR1 DFQATT, CDR2 SNEGSKA (reference sequence). The CDR3 nucleotides are TGCAGTGCTATCCATGGTGATACGCAGTATTTT. Residues: CSAIHGDTQYF.

The chain joins TRBV19 to TRBJ2-7; 10 bases are a match to TRBD1. Unmatched junction bases numbered 12, after V lost 5 bases and J lost 8 bases. The CDR3 has 15 residues. In germline, CDR1 is LNHDA, CDR2 SQIVND (reference sequence). In nucleotides, the CDR3 is TGTGCCAGTAGTTCGGGCGGGACAGGGGCCGTGAAGCAGTACTTC. It yields the protein CASSSGGTGAVKQYF.

The V gene is TRBV7-2, the J gene TRBJ2-3; TRBD2 matches 10 bases. With 1 base clipped from V and 4 bases from J, the junction kept 11 bases outside the gene matches. Germline lookup yields CDR1 SGHTA and CDR2 FQGNSA. The CDR3 has 18 amino acids. CDR3 DNA sequence: TGTGCCAGCAGCTTAGAGACCCCTAGCGGGAGAATTGCAGATACGCAGTATTTT. It is translated as CASSLETPSGRIADTQYF. The full variable domain, in which reference TRBV7-2 and TRBJ2-3 provide the parts outside the CDR3, is GAGVSQSPSNKVTEKGKDVELRCDPISGHTALYWYRQSLGQGLEFLIYFQGNSAPDKSGLPSDRFSAERTGGSVSTLTIQRTQQEDSAVYLCASSLETPSGRIADTQYFGPGTRLTVL.

The sample holds a few counts of this clone. The same CDR3 can be traced to other DNA sequences in this sample. The rearrangement uses TRBV2 and TRBJ1-2; TRBD1 matches at 9 bases. Per germline, CDR1 SNHLY and CDR2 FYNNEI. The CDR3 has 13 amino acids. V was clipped by 6 bases and J by 8 bases; unmatched bases: 7. In DNA, the CDR3 is TGTGCCAGCAGCCTACAGGGGGCGAGGGGCTACACCTTC. It yields the protein CASSLQGARGYTF.

The chain recombines TRBV4-1 with TRBJ1-5; TRBD1 might be the D (6 bases). V was cut by 3 bases and J by 7 bases, with 13 bases left in between. Germline V CDR1 and CDR2: MGHRA, YSYEKL. The CDR3 spans 14 residues. CDR3 nucleotide sequence: TGCGCCAGCAGCCAGGACCGGGACACCCAGCCCCAGCATTTT. Protein: CASSQDRDTQPQHF.

This chain links TRBV29-1 with TRBJ1-2, with 9 bases matching TRBD1. Germline values: CDR1 SQVTM, CDR2 ANQGSEA. The CDR3 contains 12 residues. V was pared by 7 bases and J by 5 bases, with 5 bases of the junction left unmatched. Here the CDR3 reads CSGGQGQYGYTF. CDR3 nucleotides: TGCAGCGGAGGACAGGGGCAATATGGCTACACCTTC.

The J gene is TRBJ1-1, the V gene TRBV5-1; perhaps TRBD1 as D (6 bases). The CDR3 is 16 amino acids. V lost 4 bases to trimming and J lost 0 bases, with 16 bases between them. CDR1 and CDR2 (germline): SGHRS, YFSETQ. The CDR3 DNA reads as TGCGCCAGCAGCCACTACAGGGTTAATTTGAACACTGAAGCTTTCTTT. This encodes CASSHYRVNLNTEAFF.

Written as DNA, the CDR3 is TGTGCCAGCAGTTACTCCCGGACAGGGGGAGCTTACGAGCAGTACTTC. This codes for CASSYSRTGGAYEQYF. The J gene is TRBJ2-7, the V gene TRBV6-5, with 10 bases identical to TRBD1. This CDR3 is 16 amino acids long. Trimming cost V 0 bases and J 4 bases; bases outside gene matches: 6. Per germline, CDR1 MNHEY and CDR2 SVGAGI.

CDR3 protein: CASSKEWWNEQFF. The CDR3 DNA sequence: TGTGCCAGCAGCAAAGAGTGGTGGAATGAGCAGTTCTTC. The J gene is TRBJ2-1, the V gene TRBV21-1. TRBV21-1 is designated a pseudogene. The CDR3 has 13 amino acids.

In regard to this clone: A read error may be the cause here, since a much bigger clone is one base away. The same CDR3 also results from other DNA sequences found in this sample. The rearrangement joins TRBV5-1 to TRBJ1-1; D not certain. The CDR3 sequence is 14 residues long. The V and J ends lost 0 bases and 0 bases respectively, with 6 bases between them. Germline lookup yields CDR1 SGHRS and CDR2 YFSETQ. The CDR3 loop is CASSLARMNTEAFF. Written as DNA, the CDR3 is TGCGCCAGCAGCTTGGCCAGGATGAACACTGAAGCTTTCTTT.

The chain uses TRBV2 and TRBJ1-1, with D possibly matching TRBD1 (6 bases). Trimming cost V 6 bases and J 1 base, with 15 bases left between them. The CDR3 totals 15 residues. Per the germline V gene, CDR1 is SNHLY and CDR2 is FYNNEI. CDR3: CASREDRTANTEAFF. The CDR3 bases are TGTGCCAGCAGGGAGGATCGGACAGCGAACACTGAAGCTTTCTTT.